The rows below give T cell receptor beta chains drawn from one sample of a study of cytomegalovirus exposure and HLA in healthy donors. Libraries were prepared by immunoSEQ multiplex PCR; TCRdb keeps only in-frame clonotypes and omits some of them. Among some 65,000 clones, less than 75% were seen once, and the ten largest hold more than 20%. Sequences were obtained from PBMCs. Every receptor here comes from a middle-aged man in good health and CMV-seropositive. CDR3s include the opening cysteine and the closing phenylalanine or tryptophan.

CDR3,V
CARSRTGVQPQHF,TRBV5-3
CSVEDGAVPYEQYF,TRBV29-1
CASSTLTRPYEQYF,TRBV19
CASSYGTSSNEQYF,TRBV27
CASSLPGGAETEAFF,TRBV13
CASRRQGALVTEAFF,TRBV28
CASSGDLSSYNEQFF,TRBV4-1
CASSYSKTGGRTEAFF,TRBV2
CASSYDRNYGYTF,TRBV6-5
CASRRGGQPQHF,TRBV27